The rows below give T cell receptor beta chains drawn from one sample of a study of blood T cell repertoires in COVID-19. Libraries were prepared by immunoSEQ multiplex PCR; TCRdb keeps only in-frame clonotypes and omits some of them. Found here are some 200,000 clones, roughly 90% of them singletons; the top ten hold 2.2%. Sequenced material: peripheral blood. These receptors were taken from a woman in her forties or fifties with acute or convalescent COVID-19. CDR3s include the opening cysteine and the closing phenylalanine or tryptophan. A D gene is named only where the DNA matches it firmly. Clone size is shown for a subset of rows, as once, few, many or a class of expanded clone.

v_call	clone_size	d_call	j_call	cdr3_nt	cdr3_aa
TRBV23-1	.	TRBD2	TRBJ2-1	TGCGCCAGCACCGACTGGCGGGGGAGCTCCTACAATGAGCAGTTCTTC	CASTDWRGSSYNEQFF
TRBV6-1	.	.	TRBJ1-3	TGTGCCAGCAGTGACAGGCGGGGTTCCATATATTTT	CASSDRRGSIYF
TRBV30	.	.	TRBJ2-1	TGTGCCTGGAGTGGACTAGTTTACAATGAGCAGTTCTTC	CAWSGLVYNEQFF
TRBV6-5	.	.	TRBJ2-7	TGTGCCAGCAGTCAAACAACTGGGCCAGGCGAGCAGTACTTC	CASSQTTGPGEQYF
TRBV30	.	.	TRBJ2-3	TGTGCCTGCAAAATGGGGGGGGGCGGCACAGATACGCAGTATTTT	CACKMGGGGTDTQYF
TRBV28	.	.	TRBJ2-7	TGTGCCAGCAGTTTGAGCGACCCCTGGGAGCAGTACTTC	CASSLSDPWEQYF
TRBV2	few	TRBD1	TRBJ1-5	TGTGCCAGCAGTGGACAGGGGGCTAATCAGCCCCAGCATTTT	CASSGQGANQPQHF
TRBV4-2	.	.	TRBJ2-7	TGTGCCAGCAGCCTATTGACTAGGGGAGACTACGAGCAGTACTTC	CASSLLTRGDYEQYF
TRBV19	.	.	TRBJ1-1	TGTGCCAGTAGTACAGGGATCATGAACACTGAAGCTTTCTTT	CASSTGIMNTEAFF
TRBV15	.	TRBD1	TRBJ1-5	TGTGCCACCAGCAGAGGACAGGGGGACGGTCAGCCCCAGCATTTT	CATSRGQGDGQPQHF
TRBV5-4	.	TRBD2	TRBJ2-3	TGTGCCAGCAGCCACGGACTAGCGGGAGGGGATACGCAGTATTTT	CASSHGLAGGDTQYF
TRBV5-6	.	.	TRBJ1-4	TGTGCCAGCAGCTTGGCCCCTGCAACTAATGAAAAACTGTTTTTT	CASSLAPATNEKLFF
TRBV24-1	.	.	TRBJ1-1	TGTGCCACCAGTGGAGGCACTGAAGCTTTCTTT	CATSGGTEAFF
TRBV9	.	TRBD2	TRBJ2-5	TGTGCCAGCAGCGTAGCCCCGGGGGAGGGGACCCAGTACTTC	CASSVAPGEGTQYF
TRBV3-1/TRBV3-2	.	.	TRBJ1-5	TGTGCCAGCAGCCAAGGCCCGACTAATCAGCCCCAGCATTTT	CASSQGPTNQPQHF
TRBV5-1	.	.	TRBJ2-3	TGCGCCAGCAGCCTTCGGGATCGTGATACGCAGTATTTT	CASSLRDRDTQYF
TRBV6-5	.	TRBD2	TRBJ2-3	TGTGCCAGCGGGCGGGGGGCACGCACAGATACGCAGTATTTT	CASGRGARTDTQYF
TRBV13	medium-sized	.	TRBJ1-1	TGTGCCAGCAGCCTCAGGGGCAGTTTTGACACTGAAGCTTTCTTT	CASSLRGSFDTEAFF
TRBV5-4	once	.	TRBJ1-1	TGTGCCAGCAGCTTGGCTTTCGGGAATGAAGCTTTCTTT	CASSLAFGNEAFF
TRBV30	.	TRBD2	TRBJ2-5	TGTGCCTGGAGAGCGCTAGCGGGAGTTGGGACCCAGTACTTC	CAWRALAGVGTQYF
TRBV30	.	TRBD1	TRBJ1-1	TGTGCCTGGAGTCACAAATCGGGACAGGAGTCGAACACTGAAGCTTTCTTT	CAWSHKSGQESNTEAFF
TRBV19	.	TRBD1	TRBJ2-3	TGTGCCAGTAGTCCGGGACAGGGGGCGCGAGCGCAGTATTTT	CASSPGQGARAQYF
TRBV18	.	TRBD1	TRBJ1-4	TGTGCCAGCTCCCCCGGGACAGGGACGGAAAAACTGTTTTTT	CASSPGTGTEKLFF
TRBV24-1	.	TRBD1	TRBJ2-5	TGTGCCACCAGTGATCCGGGACAGCAAGAGACCCAGTACTTC	CATSDPGQQETQYF
TRBV7-3	many	TRBD1	TRBJ1-1	TGTGCCAGCAGCTTAGAAGGGGGCGCCCGGAACACTGAAGCTTTCTTT	CASSLEGGARNTEAFF
TRBV9	once	TRBD2	TRBJ2-4	TGTGCCAGCAGCCCCCCTGGGCTAGCGGACATTCAGTACTTC	CASSPPGLADIQYF
TRBV19	.	TRBD1	TRBJ1-6	TGTGCCAGTAGCCCAACCGCCAGGGGGAATTCACCCCTCCACTTT	CASSPTARGNSPLHF
TRBV6-5	.	.	TRBJ2-1	TGTGCCAGCAGTTACTCGACGAGAGGTCGGCGCAATGAGCAGTTCTTC	CASSYSTRGRRNEQFF
TRBV19	.	.	TRBJ1-5	TGTGCCAGTAGTCCGACAGTCAATCAGCCCCAGCATTTT	CASSPTVNQPQHF
TRBV5-4	.	.	TRBJ2-5	TGTGCCAGCAGCCCACAGGCTAAGGAGACCCAGTACTTC	CASSPQAKETQYF
TRBV7-9	.	TRBD1	TRBJ2-3	TGTGCCAGCACCGGGACAGATAGCACAGATACGCAGTATTTT	CASTGTDSTDTQYF
TRBV11-2	.	.	TRBJ2-7	TGTGCCAGCAGTTACCAGGGTGGCGAGCAGTACTTC	CASSYQGGEQYF
TRBV11-2	.	.	TRBJ1-1	TGTGCCAGCAGCCCTAGGAGGCTATCGAACACTGAAGCTTTCTTT	CASSPRRLSNTEAFF
TRBV2	.	TRBD1	TRBJ2-1	TGTGCCAGCAGTCCCGACAGGGGTTTATACAATGAGCAGTTCTTC	CASSPDRGLYNEQFF
TRBV7-3	.	TRBD1	TRBJ2-1	TGTGCCAGCAGCTCCCCGGGACAGGGTTCGTACAATGAGCAGTTCTTC	CASSSPGQGSYNEQFF
TRBV11-3	.	.	TRBJ2-3	TGTGCCAGCAGCCCTGGCACAGATACGCAGTATTTT	CASSPGTDTQYF
TRBV9	.	.	TRBJ2-1	TGTGCCAGCAGCGTAGATTTCCGGGAGCGGGATGAGCAGTTCTTC	CASSVDFRERDEQFF
TRBV7-8	.	.	TRBJ1-1	TGTGCCAGTAGCGGGGGGGGAACTGGCGCTTTCTTT	CASSGGGTGAFF
TRBV6-5	.	.	TRBJ1-5	TGTGCCAGCAGTCGCGGTGACAATCAGCCCCAGCATTTT	CASSRGDNQPQHF
TRBV5-6	.	TRBD1	TRBJ2-2	TGTGCCAGCAGCTTACCGGGACAGGGGAAGGACGGGGAGCTGTTTTTT	CASSLPGQGKDGELFF
TRBV3-1/TRBV3-2	.	.	TRBJ1-5	TGTGCCAGCAGCCAAGATCTTAGCAATCAGCCCCAGCATTTT	CASSQDLSNQPQHF
TRBV14	.	.	TRBJ1-2	TGTGCCAGCAGTGTGGGCTTGGGCGTCTCAAGCTACACCTTC	CASSVGLGVSSYTF
TRBV6-4	.	.	TRBJ2-3	TGTGCCAGCAGTGCCTCGTCCGGAGGTCTAGATACGCAGTATTTT	CASSASSGGLDTQYF
TRBV7-9	once	.	TRBJ2-3	TGTGCCAGCAGCTTAGACGGGTCAAGGGATACGCAGTATTTT	CASSLDGSRDTQYF